The rows below give T cell receptor beta chains drawn from one sample of a study of T cells after somatic rescue of genetic block. Sequencing used immunoSEQ multiplex PCR; TCRdb keeps in-frame clones, though not all of them. The table shows about 88,000 clones, with about 90% occurring only once. Material: peripheral blood mononuclear cells (PBMCs). Receptors originate from a woman in her late teens or twenties. Both conserved end residues are part of each CDR3. D genes are given only for firm matches. Only some rows state a clone size, as once, few, many or a class for expanded clones.

cdr3_aa: CASSPLSYEQYF; cdr3_nt: TGTGCCAGCAGCCCCCTCTCCTACGAGCAGTACTTC; j_call: TRBJ2-7; v_call: TRBV7-9; d_call: -; clone_size: -
cdr3_aa: CASSPPVSGYEQYF; cdr3_nt: TGTGCCAGCAGCCCCCCGGTTAGCGGCTACGAGCAGTACTTC; j_call: TRBJ2-7; v_call: TRBV11-2; d_call: -; clone_size: -
cdr3_aa: CASSEVGGPRSGNTIYF; cdr3_nt: TGTGCCAGCAGTGAAGTCGGGGGACCCCGCTCTGGAAACACCATATATTTT; j_call: TRBJ1-3; v_call: TRBV2; d_call: -; clone_size: -
cdr3_aa: CSARQGLDTEAFF; cdr3_nt: TGCAGCGCTCGACAGGGCCTGGACACTGAAGCTTTCTTT; j_call: TRBJ1-1; v_call: TRBV29-1; d_call: TRBD1; clone_size: -
cdr3_aa: CASSHDSYEQYF; cdr3_nt: TGTGCCAGCAGCCACGACTCCTACGAGCAGTACTTC; j_call: TRBJ2-7; v_call: TRBV7-2; d_call: -; clone_size: -
cdr3_aa: CASSPPRGEAAYEQYF; cdr3_nt: TGTGCCAGCAGCCCCCCCCGAGGGGAGGCGGCTTACGAGCAGTACTTC; j_call: TRBJ2-7; v_call: TRBV11-2; d_call: -; clone_size: -
cdr3_aa: CASSATSGRDEQFF; cdr3_nt: TGTGCCAGCTCAGCCACTAGCGGGAGGGATGAGCAGTTCTTC; j_call: TRBJ2-1; v_call: TRBV18; d_call: TRBD2; clone_size: -
cdr3_aa: CATEGAATTYGYTF; cdr3_nt: TGTGCCACTGAAGGGGCAGCCACGACCTATGGCTACACCTTC; j_call: TRBJ1-2; v_call: TRBV28; d_call: -; clone_size: -
cdr3_aa: CASSKHRDTLRNYGYTF; cdr3_nt: TGTGCCAGCAGTAAACACCGGGACACCCTTCGTAACTATGGCTACACCTTC; j_call: TRBJ1-2; v_call: TRBV28; d_call: -; clone_size: -
cdr3_aa: CASSRPQETQYF; cdr3_nt: TGCGCCAGCAGCCGCCCTCAGGAGACCCAGTACTTC; j_call: TRBJ2-5; v_call: TRBV5-1; d_call: -; clone_size: -
cdr3_aa: CASSLWGPNTEAFF; cdr3_nt: TGTGCCAGCAGTTTGTGGGGACCGAACACTGAAGCTTTCTTT; j_call: TRBJ1-1; v_call: TRBV27; d_call: -; clone_size: -
cdr3_aa: CASSLAGPLEHEQYF; cdr3_nt: TGTGCCAGCAGCTTGGCCGGGCCCCTGGAGCACGAGCAGTACTTC; j_call: TRBJ2-7; v_call: TRBV5-6; d_call: -; clone_size: -
cdr3_aa: CASRSWTETNYGYTF; cdr3_nt: TGTGCCAGCAGGAGCTGGACGGAAACTAACTATGGCTACACCTTC; j_call: TRBJ1-2; v_call: TRBV6-1; d_call: -; clone_size: -
cdr3_aa: CATSRDRTVEKLFF; cdr3_nt: TGTGCCACCAGCAGAGACAGGACCGTTGAAAAACTGTTTTTT; j_call: TRBJ1-4; v_call: TRBV15; d_call: -; clone_size: -
cdr3_aa: CASSQGAGGPDHSTDTQYF; cdr3_nt: TGTGCCAGCAGCCAAGGGGCGGGAGGGCCGGACCACAGCACAGATACGCAGTATTTT; j_call: TRBJ2-3; v_call: TRBV4-2; d_call: TRBD2; clone_size: -
cdr3_aa: CAWSGTGRGNTIYF; cdr3_nt: TGTGCCTGGAGTGGGACAGGGAGGGGAAACACCATATATTTT; j_call: TRBJ1-3; v_call: TRBV30; d_call: TRBD1; clone_size: few
cdr3_aa: CASSYLDSSNTEAFF; cdr3_nt: TGTGCCAGCAGTTATTTGGACAGCTCGAACACTGAAGCTTTCTTT; j_call: TRBJ1-1; v_call: TRBV2; d_call: -; clone_size: -
cdr3_aa: CASSLRPQGVYEQYF; cdr3_nt: TGTGCCAGCAGTCTTCGCCCCCAGGGGGTCTACGAGCAGTACTTC; j_call: TRBJ2-7; v_call: TRBV2; d_call: TRBD1; clone_size: -
cdr3_aa: CASSAAGGQETQYF; cdr3_nt: TGTGCCAGCAGCGCAGCAGGGGGTCAAGAGACCCAGTACTTC; j_call: TRBJ2-5; v_call: TRBV5-6; d_call: TRBD1; clone_size: once
cdr3_aa: CASSFPSGRVNEQFF; cdr3_nt: TGTGCCAGCAGTTTTCCTAGCGGGAGGGTTAATGAGCAGTTCTTC; j_call: TRBJ2-1; v_call: TRBV27; d_call: TRBD2; clone_size: -
cdr3_aa: CASGLVEPYEQYF; cdr3_nt: TGCGCCAGCGGACTAGTGGAACCCTACGAGCAGTACTTC; j_call: TRBJ2-7; v_call: TRBV10-2; d_call: TRBD2; clone_size: -
cdr3_aa: CASSSGTGLIWGNTEAFF; cdr3_nt: TGTGCCAGCAGTTCCGGGACAGGGCTTATTTGGGGGAACACTGAAGCTTTCTTT; j_call: TRBJ1-1; v_call: TRBV28; d_call: TRBD1; clone_size: -
cdr3_aa: CASSFQKGDNSPLHF; cdr3_nt: TGTGCCAGCAGCTTTCAGAAGGGTGATAATTCACCCCTCCACTTT; j_call: TRBJ1-6; v_call: TRBV7-2; d_call: -; clone_size: -
cdr3_aa: CASSLPTSGEQYF; cdr3_nt: TGTGCCAGCAGCTTGCCGACTAGCGGCGAGCAGTACTTC; j_call: TRBJ2-7; v_call: TRBV5-6; d_call: TRBD2; clone_size: medium-sized
cdr3_aa: CAWSVPGIYGYTF; cdr3_nt: TGTGCCTGGAGTGTCCCAGGGATCTATGGCTACACCTTC; j_call: TRBJ1-2; v_call: TRBV30; d_call: -; clone_size: -
cdr3_aa: CSVRRTVLNTEAFF; cdr3_nt: TGCAGCGTCCGACGGACAGTGTTGAACACTGAAGCTTTCTTT; j_call: TRBJ1-1; v_call: TRBV29-1; d_call: -; clone_size: -
cdr3_aa: CASSERGPPTDTQYF; cdr3_nt: TGTGCCAGCAGTGAAAGGGGGCCCCCCACAGATACGCAGTATTTT; j_call: TRBJ2-3; v_call: TRBV2; d_call: TRBD1; clone_size: -
cdr3_aa: CASTLDRGVGETQYF; cdr3_nt: TGTGCCAGCACCCTGGACAGGGGGGTAGGGGAGACCCAGTACTTC; j_call: TRBJ2-5; v_call: TRBV28; d_call: TRBD1; clone_size: -
cdr3_aa: CASTQGPYEQYF; cdr3_nt: TGTGCCAGCACACAGGGACCCTACGAGCAGTACTTC; j_call: TRBJ2-7; v_call: TRBV7-9; d_call: -; clone_size: -
cdr3_aa: CASSQERTSGSNEQFF; cdr3_nt: TGTGCCAGCAGCCAAGAACGGACTAGCGGGAGTAATGAGCAGTTCTTC; j_call: TRBJ2-1; v_call: TRBV7-6; d_call: TRBD2; clone_size: -
cdr3_aa: CASSPDLSSYNEQFF; cdr3_nt: TGTGCCAGCTCACCAGACCTGAGCTCCTACAATGAGCAGTTCTTC; j_call: TRBJ2-1; v_call: TRBV18; d_call: -; clone_size: once
cdr3_aa: CASSTGQGAEGTEAFF; cdr3_nt: TGCGCCAGCAGCACGGGACAGGGGGCAGAAGGGACTGAAGCTTTCTTT; j_call: TRBJ1-1; v_call: TRBV5-1; d_call: TRBD1; clone_size: -
cdr3_aa: CASSWLWRTTSYEQFF; cdr3_nt: TGTGCCAGCAGCTGGCTTTGGAGGACCACTAGTTATGAGCAGTTCTTC; j_call: TRBJ2-1; v_call: TRBV11-1; d_call: -; clone_size: -
cdr3_aa: CASSMSVLTPHYGYTF; cdr3_nt: TGTGCCAGCAGTATGTCCGTCCTCACCCCACACTATGGCTACACCTTC; j_call: TRBJ1-2; v_call: TRBV28; d_call: -; clone_size: -
cdr3_aa: CASSGGSGRAYNEQFF; cdr3_nt: TGTGCCAGCAGCGGGGGTAGCGGGAGGGCCTACAATGAGCAGTTCTTC; j_call: TRBJ2-1; v_call: TRBV5-6; d_call: TRBD2; clone_size: -
cdr3_aa: CASSLGGGYEQYF; cdr3_nt: TGCGCCAGCAGCTTGGGGGGAGGCTACGAGCAGTACTTC; j_call: TRBJ2-7; v_call: TRBV5-1; d_call: -; clone_size: -
cdr3_aa: CASSLGSHYGYTF; cdr3_nt: TGTGCCAGCAGTTTAGGGTCACACTATGGCTACACCTTC; j_call: TRBJ1-2; v_call: TRBV27; d_call: -; clone_size: few
cdr3_aa: CSVVQRESSYEQYF; cdr3_nt: TGCAGCGTCGTCCAGCGGGAGAGCTCCTACGAGCAGTACTTC; j_call: TRBJ2-7; v_call: TRBV29-1; d_call: TRBD2; clone_size: once
cdr3_aa: CASGLWADRLEQYF; cdr3_nt: TGTGCTAGTGGTTTGTGGGCGGACCGCTTGGAGCAGTACTTC; j_call: TRBJ2-7; v_call: TRBV12-5; d_call: -; clone_size: -
cdr3_aa: CAISELVGTSGEAGELFF; cdr3_nt: TGTGCCATCAGTGAGTTGGTCGGGACTAGCGGTGAGGCCGGGGAGCTGTTTTTT; j_call: TRBJ2-2; v_call: TRBV10-3; d_call: TRBD2; clone_size: -
cdr3_aa: CATRDPANYGYTF; cdr3_nt: TGTGCCACCAGAGACCCAGCTAACTATGGCTACACCTTC; j_call: TRBJ1-2; v_call: TRBV15; d_call: -; clone_size: -
cdr3_aa: CASSLRLAGGKLANEQFF; cdr3_nt: TGCGCCAGCAGCCTTCGACTAGCGGGAGGCAAACTTGCAAATGAGCAGTTCTTC; j_call: TRBJ2-1; v_call: TRBV5-1; d_call: TRBD2; clone_size: -
cdr3_aa: CASSLRGASTYEQYF; cdr3_nt: TGTGCCAGCAGTTTACGAGGAGCTTCGACCTACGAGCAGTACTTC; j_call: TRBJ2-7; v_call: TRBV27; d_call: -; clone_size: -
cdr3_aa: CATSKRGGPTDTQYF; cdr3_nt: TGTGCCACCAGCAAACGGGGGGGCCCCACAGATACGCAGTATTTT; j_call: TRBJ2-3; v_call: TRBV15; d_call: TRBD2; clone_size: -
cdr3_aa: CASSSLFKGQGRNQPQHF; cdr3_nt: TGTGCCAGCAGTTCACTGTTTAAGGGACAGGGCCGAAATCAGCCCCAGCATTTT; j_call: TRBJ1-5; v_call: TRBV27; d_call: TRBD1; clone_size: -
cdr3_aa: CASSFSWTGPSYEQYF; cdr3_nt: TGCGCCAGCAGCTTTTCTTGGACAGGGCCCTCCTACGAGCAGTACTTC; j_call: TRBJ2-7; v_call: TRBV5-1; d_call: TRBD1; clone_size: -
cdr3_aa: CASSLAGSEKLFF; cdr3_nt: TGTGCCAGCAGCTTAGCAGGGAGTGAAAAACTGTTTTTT; j_call: TRBJ1-4; v_call: TRBV7-8; d_call: -; clone_size: -